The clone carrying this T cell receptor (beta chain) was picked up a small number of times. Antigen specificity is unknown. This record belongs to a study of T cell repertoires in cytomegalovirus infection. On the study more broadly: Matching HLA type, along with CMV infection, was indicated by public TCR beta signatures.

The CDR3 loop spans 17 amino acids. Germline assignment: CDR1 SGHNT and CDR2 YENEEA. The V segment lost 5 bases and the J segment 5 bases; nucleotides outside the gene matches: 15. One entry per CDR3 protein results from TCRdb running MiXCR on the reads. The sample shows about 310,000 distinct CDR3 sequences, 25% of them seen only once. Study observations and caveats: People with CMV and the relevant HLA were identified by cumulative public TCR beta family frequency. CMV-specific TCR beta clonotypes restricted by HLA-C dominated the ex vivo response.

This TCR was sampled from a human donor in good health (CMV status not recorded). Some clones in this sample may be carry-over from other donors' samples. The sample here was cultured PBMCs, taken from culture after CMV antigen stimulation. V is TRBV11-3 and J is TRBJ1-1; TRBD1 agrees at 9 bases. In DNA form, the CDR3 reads TGTGCCAGCAGCCAATCGAACCTTACAGGGGGCCGGACTGAAGCTTTCTTT. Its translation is CASSQSNLTGGRTEAFF.